Following are 24 T cell receptor beta chains from one sample sequenced in a study of T-cell reconstitution after alpha-beta-depleted transplantation in children. It was with unique molecular identifiers that the TCRbeta library was prepared. TCRdb ran MiXCR on the PCR reads and lists one entry per CDR3 protein. The sample shows about 980,000 distinct CDR3 sequences, 25% to 35% of them seen only once. The sequenced sample was PBMCs, mostly from graft donor cells, obtained 360 days after TCRalphabeta/CD19-depleted stem cell transplant. The receptors derive from a boy under two years old who had a stem cell transplant for SCID, so the T cells may come from the graft donor.

This clonotype occurred a few times. The rearrangement uses TRBV20-1 and TRBJ2-1; 7 bases match TRBD2. CDR1 DFQATT and CDR2 SNEGSKA come from the germline V gene (reference sequence). After removal of 0 bases from V and 8 bases from J, the junction contained 4 bases not matched to a gene. The CDR3 contains 13 residues. This chain's CDR3 is CSAREGGDYEQFF. CDR3 nucleotides: TGCAGTGCTAGAGAGGGGGGGGACTATGAGCAGTTCTTC.

This clonotype was observed many times. This rearrangement joins TRBV6-5 to TRBJ2-1; possibly TRBD1 for D (7 bases). Germline V gene lookup returns CDR1 MNHEY and CDR2 SVGAGI. The CDR3 is 17 amino acids. Trimming left V 2 bases short and J 5 bases short, with 19 bases between. The CDR3 DNA reads as TGTGCCAGCAGTTACGTCGCGGCAGGGGGGCTCAACAATGAGCAGTTCTTC. Protein product: CASSYVAAGGLNNEQFF.

The chain has TRBV20-1 and TRBJ2-3; tentative D call: TRBD2 (6 bases). The CDR3 contains 13 residues. Germline V gene sequence: CDR1 DFQATT, CDR2 SNEGSKA (reference sequence). For the CDR3, the DNA is TGCCTGGGCGGGGCGGCCCTCACAGATACGCAGTATTTT. Residues: CLGGAALTDTQYF.

Only a few counts were recorded for this clonotype. V and J are TRBV5-1 and TRBJ2-5; the D gene is possibly TRBD2 (6 bases). Germline CDR1 reads SGHRS; CDR2 reads YFSETQ. The V end lost 4 bases, the J end lost 4 bases, and 20 bases lay between the germline ends. The CDR3 runs 16 residues. In DNA form, the CDR3 reads TGCGCCAGCAGCATACAAGGACTACCGCAGAGAGAGACCCAGTACTTC. This gives the protein CASSIQGLPQRETQYF.

There are a few counts of this clonotype. The chain carries TRBV10-3 and TRBJ2-7, with a tentative D call TRBD1 (5 bases). The CDR3 covers 15 residues. The germline CDR1 and CDR2 sequences are ENHRY and SYGVKD. The V end was cut by 3 bases, the J end by 1 base, with 13 bases between. The CDR3 DNA reads as TGTGCCATCAGTGAAGGTTCAGGGTATTCCTACGAGCAGTACTTC. As protein: CAISEGSGYSYEQYF.

CDR3 bases: TGTGCCAGCAGCTTGGGAGCTAGCGTTTCTGCGAATGAGCAGTTCTTC. Protein product: CASSLGASVSANEQFF. This sequence joins TRBV6-1 and TRBJ2-1; TRBD2 might be the D (6 bases). Germline values: CDR1 MNHNS, CDR2 SASEGT. The germline V and J ends were trimmed by 6 bases and 7 bases, with 22 bases remaining between them. This CDR3 is 16 amino acids long.

The chain uses TRBV11-2 and TRBJ2-2; D gene uncertain. Germline V gene data show CDR1 as SGHAT and CDR2 as FQNNGV. V was shortened by 3 bases and J by 7 bases, with 15 bases between the two germline ends. The CDR3 has 15 residues. CDR3 region: CASSLVRSSVGELFF. CDR3 DNA: TGTGCCAGCAGCTTGGTCAGATCAAGCGTCGGGGAGCTGTTTTTT.

This clonotype was recorded a few times. The genes are TRBV10-2 and TRBJ1-1; D is unresolved. Germline lookup yields CDR1 WSHSY and CDR2 SAAADI. The CDR3 runs 16 residues. V was pared by 3 bases and J by 5 bases, with 19 bases between. This CDR3 is CASSDPLKGFGTEAFF. The CDR3 nucleotides read TGCGCCAGCAGTGATCCTCTTAAAGGTTTCGGGACTGAAGCTTTCTTT.

The chain links TRBV5-5 to TRBJ1-1, with D perhaps TRBD1 (6 bases). The CDR3 is made up of 16 amino acids. Trimming stripped 2 bases from V and 8 bases from J, with 22 bases between. Germline loops: CDR1 SGHKS, CDR2 YYEKEE (reference sequence). CDR3 region: CASSFQKLNRATEAFF. The DNA for the CDR3 is TGTGCCAGCAGCTTCCAAAAGCTAAACAGGGCCACAGAAGCTTTCTTT.

The CDR3 DNA reads TGCGCCAGCAGCGCTCTATGGGGGTGGGCAGATACGCAGTATTTT. Residues: CASSALWGWADTQYF. The genes are TRBV4-1 and TRBJ2-3; D possibly uses TRBD1 or TRBD2 (5 bases each). V was pared by 5 bases and J by 4 bases, with 16 bases between. Germline CDR1 reads MGHRA; CDR2 reads YSYEKL. The CDR3 runs 15 residues.

The genes are TRBV20-1 and TRBJ1-6; D may be TRBD1 (6 bases). CDR1 and CDR2 from the germline V gene are DFQATT and SNEGSKA (reference sequence). This CDR3 is built from 13 residues. CDR3 protein: CSLRGPLNSPLHF. The CDR3 nucleotides read TGCAGCCTTCGGGGGCCGCTTAATTCACCCCTCCACTTT.

This sequence joins TRBV4-1 and TRBJ2-7; D is unclear. Germline V gene data show CDR1 as MGHRA and CDR2 as YSYEKL. V lost 0 bases to trimming and J lost 2 bases, with 11 bases between them. CDR3 length: 15 amino acids. The CDR3 sequence is CASSQEVQVPYEQYF. In DNA form, the CDR3 reads TGCGCCAGCAGCCAAGAGGTCCAGGTCCCCTACGAGCAGTACTTC.

This CDR3 reads CSASVDLETQYF. The CDR3 DNA follows: TGCAGTGCTAGCGTAGACCTAGAGACCCAGTACTTC. The rearrangement joins TRBV20-1 to TRBJ2-5; D uncertain. V was cut by 3 bases and J by 4 bases, with 9 bases left in between. The CDR3 is 12 amino acids. CDR1 is DFQATT, CDR2 SNEGSKA, per germline (reference sequence).

This clonotype was counted many times. The chain has TRBV6-5 and TRBJ2-2; possible D gene TRBD2, 5 bases. The CDR3 is made up of 14 amino acids. In germline, CDR1 is MNHEY, CDR2 SVGAGI. V shed 2 bases and J shed 1 base, with 5 bases lying between them. The CDR3 coding sequence is TGTGCCAGCAGTTACGGAGGGAACACCGGGGAGCTGTTTTTT. This encodes CASSYGGNTGELFF.

The sample holds many counts of this clonotype. A read error may produce the germline difference seen at one junction end. The V gene is TRBV5-1, the J gene TRBJ2-2; TRBD1 aligns across 7 bases. This CDR3 has 15 amino acids. Germline V gene data show CDR1 as SGHRS and CDR2 as YFSETQ. The CDR3 is CASSLTGLNTGELFF. Written as DNA, the CDR3 is TGTGCCAGCAGCTTGACAGGGTTGAACACCGGGGAGCTGTTTTTT.

V is TRBV21-1 and J is TRBJ1-2. TRBV21-1 corresponds to a pseudogene. The length of the CDR3 is 18 residues. As DNA, the CDR3 is TGTGCCAGCAGCCAAAGCCCCAACTCGCGGGGCTCTAACTATGGCTACACCTTC. As protein: CASSQSPNSRGSNYGYTF.

This clonotype was picked up a small number of times. The chain employs TRBV28 and TRBJ2-3; 10 bases align to TRBD1. The CDR3 extends over 14 amino acids. CDR1 MDHEN and CDR2 SYDVKM come from the germline V gene. The J segment lost 3 bases and the V segment lost 6 bases, leaving 3 bases of the junction unmatched. This chain's CDR3 is CASRGTGVTDTQYF. The DNA of the CDR3 is TGTGCCAGCAGGGGGACAGGGGTTACAGATACGCAGTATTTT.

This clonotype was counted between two and nine times. The chain carries TRBV15 and TRBJ2-7, with a tentative D call TRBD1 (5 bases). The V end lost 0 bases, the J end lost 1 base, and 10 bases lay between the germline ends. CDR1 is LNHNV, CDR2 YYDKDF, per germline (reference sequence). CDR3 length equals 15 residues. The DNA of the CDR3 is TGTGCCACCAGCAGAGAGACAGAAGATTCCTACGAGCAGTACTTC. Encoded protein: CATSRETEDSYEQYF.

The chain uses TRBV20-1 and TRBJ2-6, with a tentative D call TRBD1 (5 bases). Deletions cut 0 bases from V and 0 bases from J, with 15 bases between. Germline V gene lookup returns CDR1 DFQATT and CDR2 SNEGSKA (reference sequence). The CDR3 spans 18 residues. Written as DNA, the CDR3 is TGCAGTGCTAGAGATGTAGGGGTCCCTCACTCTGGGGCCAACGTCCTGACTTTC. Residues: CSARDVGVPHSGANVLTF.

This clonotype was found a few times. The chain combines TRBV12-3 or TRBV12-4 with TRBJ2-7; D remains unclear. The CDR3 consists of 13 residues. V was clipped by 6 bases and J by 4 bases, with 13 bases between them. In DNA form, the CDR3 reads TGTGCCAGCAGCAGAGGAGTTAATTACGAGCAGTACTTC. Encoded protein: CASSRGVNYEQYF.

The V call is TRBV6-5, the J call TRBJ2-2; D unresolved. V lost 4 bases and J 8 bases, leaving 17 bases between the germline ends. The CDR3 is 15 amino acids. From germline, CDR1 is MNHEY and CDR2 SVGAGI. As DNA, the CDR3 is TGTGCCAGCAGTTTTTCGCTGCGTAATAGGGGGGAGCTGTTTTTT. Translated: CASSFSLRNRGELFF.

There are many counts of this clonotype. The chain couples TRBV6-5 to TRBJ2-1, with 8 bases matching TRBD1. The CDR3 has 15 amino acids. V gave up 1 base and J gave up 2 bases; unmatched junction bases: 1. Germline CDR1 is MNHEY and CDR2 is SVGAGI. The CDR3 DNA reads TGTGCCAGCAGTTACTGGACAGGGACCTACAATGAGCAGTTCTTC. It yields the protein CASSYWTGTYNEQFF.

This clonotype has more than one count but fewer than ten. This sequence joins TRBV29-1 and TRBJ1-1; unclear D gene. There are 12 residues in the CDR3. With 7 bases removed from V and 6 bases from J, the gap between germline ends came to 15 bases. Germline CDR1 SQVTM, CDR2 ANQGSEA. CDR3 sequence reads: CSARSTGSEAFF. The CDR3 DNA is TGCAGCGCCCGATCGACGGGGTCTGAAGCTTTCTTT.

V is TRBV20-1 and J is TRBJ2-7; 8 bases are shared with TRBD2. The germline V gene has CDR1 DFQATT and CDR2 SNEGSKA (reference sequence). The CDR3 loop spans 12 amino acids. V shed 7 bases, J shed 6 bases, and the junction held 8 bases outside the gene matches. Here the CDR3 DNA reads TGCAGTGTTTCGGCGGGGGGAATCGAGCAGTACTTC. It translates to CSVSAGGIEQYF.